This is a list of T cell receptor beta chains from one sample in a study of beta chain features in type 1 diabetes. The repertoire was sequenced with immunoSEQ multiplex PCR; TCRdb's copy has only in-frame clones and lacks some. The sample holds about 240,000 clones, more than 11% seen once. The specimen was naive CD4+ T cells from blood. Receptor source: a man aged 25 to 40 with type 1 diabetes. The CDR3 runs from the conserved cysteine through the conserved F or W. D genes are given only for firm matches. Size values are once, few and many counts, or a class for expanded clones, and some rows have none.

abundance,d_gene,j_gene,v_gene,CDR3nt,CDR3aa
once,TRBD2,TRBJ2-3,TRBV9,TGTGCCAGCAGCGTAGGTATAGCGGGGGGGTCCACAGATACGCAGTATTTT,CASSVGIAGGSTDTQYF
few,TRBD2,TRBJ2-5,TRBV27,TGTGCCAGCAGTCCTTCTAGCGGGGGGAAGGAGACCCAGTACTTC,CASSPSSGGKETQYF
-,-,TRBJ2-6,TRBV5-4,TGTGCCAGCAGCCCCCTGGGAGGAGGGGCCGACTCTGGGGCCAACGTCCTGACTTTC,CASSPLGGGADSGANVLTF
-,-,TRBJ1-4,TRBV25-1,TGTGCCAGCAGGCCGAATACGGGAGGTGAAAAACTGTTTTTT,CASRPNTGGEKLFF
few,TRBD1,TRBJ1-4,TRBV30,TGTGCCTGGACCCGACAGGGGCGGAATGAAAAACTGTTTTTT,CAWTRQGRNEKLFF
-,TRBD1,TRBJ2-6,TRBV29-1,TGCAGCGTCACGTTGACAGGGACGAACGTCCTGACTTTC,CSVTLTGTNVLTF
few,TRBD1,TRBJ2-4,TRBV5-1,TGCGCCAGCAGCTTACAGGGGGCGCAGGACATTCAGTACTTC,CASSLQGAQDIQYF
few,-,TRBJ1-1,TRBV7-9,TGTGCCAGCAGCTTAATAGGCCGGGGAGTCGGCACTGAAGCTTTCTTT,CASSLIGRGVGTEAFF
-,-,TRBJ2-1,TRBV5-4,TGTGCCAGCAGCCCGACTAGCTCAGGGGCCTACAATGAGCAGTTCTTC,CASSPTSSGAYNEQFF
few,TRBD1,TRBJ1-1,TRBV29-1,TGCAGTTTCGGACAGGGCTTGAACACTGAAGCTTTCTTT,CSFGQGLNTEAFF
-,-,TRBJ2-2,TRBV6-5,TGTGCCAGCAGCAACACACAGGCCGGGGAGCTGTTTTTT,CASSNTQAGELFF
-,-,TRBJ2-7,TRBV4-1,TGCGCCAGCAGCCAGCCCGCGCGGACAGCACCCTACGAGCAGTACTTC,CASSQPARTAPYEQYF
-,TRBD2,TRBJ2-7,TRBV18,TGTGCCAGCTCACCCCCCAGCGGGAGTGATGAGCAGTACTTC,CASSPPSGSDEQYF
few,TRBD1,TRBJ2-7,TRBV7-9,TGTGCCAGCAGCTTTTCCCGGGACAGCTTTACCGACGAGCAGTACTTC,CASSFSRDSFTDEQYF
once,TRBD1,TRBJ2-1,TRBV27,TGTGCCAGCAAAAAGGACAGGGGAGGCAATGAGCAGTTCTTC,CASKKDRGGNEQFF
-,-,TRBJ1-1,TRBV4-2,TGTGCCAGCAGCCAAGATCTAGGCGACCTTGAAGCTTTCTTT,CASSQDLGDLEAFF
-,-,TRBJ1-4,TRBV2,TGTGCCAGCAGTGAAGCGACACCCGGAAAACTGTTTTTT,CASSEATPGKLFF
-,TRBD2,TRBJ2-7,TRBV5-4,TGTGCCAGCAGCTACGCCCGGCGGGAGGACTCCTACGAGCAGTACTTC,CASSYARREDSYEQYF
-,-,TRBJ2-7,TRBV6-5,TGTGCCAGCAGTTACGCCCAGGGTGTAGTGCAGTACTTC,CASSYAQGVVQYF
-,TRBD1,TRBJ2-7,TRBV11-2,TGTGCCAGCAGGACCTCTCGCGACAGGGGTTACGAGCAGTACTTC,CASRTSRDRGYEQYF
-,-,TRBJ2-7,TRBV11-2,TGTGCCAGCAGCTTAGCGGTTAGCCCCACCTACGAGCAGTACTTC,CASSLAVSPTYEQYF
-,TRBD1,TRBJ2-7,TRBV7-9,TGTGCCAGCAGCTTAAGGGACAGAGCCTACGAGCAGTACTTC,CASSLRDRAYEQYF
few,TRBD1,TRBJ2-5,TRBV6-5,TGTGCCAGCTCCAACCCGACAGGGATAGAGACCCAGTACTTC,CASSNPTGIETQYF